This T cell receptor beta chain appears in the sequencing data of a study of neurological immune-mediated disorders. Trimming shortened V by 5 bases and J by 3 bases, and 15 bases separated the two germline ends. The CDR3 has 14 amino acids. CDR1 and CDR2 (germline): SQVTM, ANQGSEA. Sample time point: technical triplicate 2. TCRdb independently ran MiXCR on the 5' RACE reads; one entry per CDR3 protein. This table has about 31,000 distinct CDR3 sequences, 10% to 15% appearing once. This clonotype was seen repeatedly, ten times or more. Specimen: CD4+ T cells from blood. This receptor was taken from a female donor with HTLV-1-associated myelopathy (HAM/TSP). This chain connects TRBV29-1 to TRBJ2-3; D might be TRBD1 or TRBD2, each matching 5 bases. The CDR3 DNA sequence: TGCAGCGTTCGGGCCGGGACGGCAACAGATACGCAGTATTTT. Protein: CSVRAGTATDTQYF.